The sequence of this T cell receptor beta chain was determined in a study of cytomegalovirus exposure and HLA in healthy donors. For the study at large: Later, an analysis reported that the 110 or so validation repertoires had used the same platform as the 550 to 750 first-cohort repertoires. Findings and limits, study-wide: Cytomegalovirus status was reportedly diagnosed by the classifier with high specificity and sensitivity. According to a subsequent analysis, TCR clusters identified in the first cohort showed a tendency to co-occur across the roughly 110 validation repertoires.

Only in-frame clones appear in the TCRdb table, and some are missing; sequencing was by immunoSEQ multiplex PCR. The sample contains under 200,000 clones, around 96% of which appear only once. A note on this clone: The antigen is not known.

The donors were part of the validation cohort, which consisted of about 120 subjects and was separate from the first cohort of 666 subjects. The CDR3 runs to 14 residues. With 4 bases clipped from V and 4 bases from J, the junction kept 6 bases outside the gene matches. Germline V gene lookup returns CDR1 SGHRS and CDR2 YFSETQ. The sequence was obtained from a young woman in good health and CMV-seronegative. Sequenced: PBMCs. This rearrangement joins TRBV5-1 to TRBJ1-2, with 8 bases identical to TRBD1. CDR3 DNA sequence: TGCGCCAGCAGCACATCGACAGGGGTCTATGGCTACACCTTC. This translates into CASSTSTGVYGYTF.